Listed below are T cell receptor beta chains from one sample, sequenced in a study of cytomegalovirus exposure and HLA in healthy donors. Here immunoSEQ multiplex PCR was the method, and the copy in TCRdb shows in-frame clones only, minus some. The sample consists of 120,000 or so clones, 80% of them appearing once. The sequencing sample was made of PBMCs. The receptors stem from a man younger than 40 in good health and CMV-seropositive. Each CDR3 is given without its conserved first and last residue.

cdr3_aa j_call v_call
ASSYQGQGAEYGYT TRBJ1-2 TRBV6-5
ASSVASGMGTQY TRBJ2-5 TRBV25-1
ASSWGDGLNQPQH TRBJ1-5 TRBV5-1
ASSQAGGYTDTQY TRBJ2-3 TRBV7-3
ASSREVGTNEKLF TRBJ1-4 TRBV5-1
ASNPTGASSYEQY . TRBV25-1
SGVKGSNSKGQLNTEAF TRBJ1-1 TRBV29-1
ATSRDSVLIYGYT TRBJ1-2 TRBV15
ASSLRYYRTVISSGANVLT TRBJ2-6 TRBV27
ASSLGEGVENTGELF TRBJ2-2 TRBV5-1
ASSGGGRLGPETQY TRBJ2-5 TRBV7-9
ASSPYLAGSNEQF TRBJ2-1 TRBV7-3
ASSVKTEAF TRBJ1-1 TRBV25-1
ASSYEGGNTEAF TRBJ1-1 TRBV6-6
ASSLNAGSSYNEQF TRBJ2-1 TRBV7-3
ASSWTGPPETQY TRBJ2-5 TRBV5-1
AIRGNRGRGGEQF TRBJ2-1 TRBV10-3
AWSVGGAYYEQY TRBJ2-7 TRBV30
ASSLRQGIGTEAF TRBJ1-1 TRBV7-9
ASSGGAASDTQY TRBJ2-3 TRBV5-1
ASNDRDSFEQY TRBJ2-7 TRBV30
ASSLRTLQETQY TRBJ2-5 TRBV13
ASSSPSRGAYGYT TRBJ1-2 TRBV7-8
ASSQGTSRENEQF TRBJ2-1 TRBV4-2
ASSHPGRLAGPNTGELF TRBJ2-2 TRBV5-6
ASSFVYNEQF TRBJ2-1 TRBV7-2
ASSFGRDSANYGYT TRBJ1-2 TRBV7-9
AIRSLVLAGQETQY TRBJ2-5 TRBV10-3
ASSFRENTEAF TRBJ1-1 TRBV5-6
ASSAGDSYEQY TRBJ2-7 TRBV10-1
ASSDPGQGVDNSPLH TRBJ1-6 TRBV25-1
ASSKAAKGTEAF TRBJ1-1 TRBV19
ASSLSTGIYEQY TRBJ2-7 TRBV27
ASSIVHDSYEQY TRBJ2-7 TRBV19
ASSLGTIYEQY TRBJ2-7 TRBV5-6
ATGQGVADTQY TRBJ2-3 TRBV19
AWSDGRVNEQF TRBJ2-1 TRBV30
ASSLRYGLRDMRH TRBJ1-5 TRBV5-8
ASSLVSRTGVLKNEKLF TRBJ1-4 TRBV5-1
ASSTDRVVAF TRBJ1-1 TRBV5-1
ASSEDRGNSPLH TRBJ1-6 TRBV7-9
ASSYSYRNEAF TRBJ1-1 TRBV6-5
ASSASKGDGYEQY TRBJ2-7 TRBV14
ASSIGTGFEQF TRBJ2-1 TRBV7-3
ASSYRTAHTEAF TRBJ1-1 TRBV6-5
ASSERSGVNYEQY TRBJ2-7 TRBV6-1
ASSRTGRNTEAF TRBJ1-1 TRBV4-1
ASSRDRARNEKLF TRBJ1-4 TRBV6-1
ASSEVGTGLSGYT TRBJ1-2 TRBV6-1
ASRGGDTQY TRBJ2-3 TRBV5-1
ASSVTGRQETQY TRBJ2-5 TRBV19
ASSLGDYQETQY TRBJ2-5 TRBV5-1